This T cell receptor (beta chain) was sequenced in a study of beta chain features in type 1 diabetes. Whole-study findings and limits: For patients, the naive, central memory and Treg TCRB repertoires appeared more alike than for healthy donors. Within each of all four CD4+ subsets, Type 1 diabetes patients had TCRB CDR3s that were moderately but significantly shorter.

Isolated RNA was reverse transcribed in full, so expressed TCRB transcripts were sequenced. Only in-frame clones appear in the TCRdb table, and some are missing; sequencing was by immunoSEQ multiplex PCR. In the table there are 450,000 to 550,000 clones, approximately 31% of which are singletons. One heparinised blood draw averaging about 120 mL was given by each donor. By way of CD45RO/CCR7/CD25/CD127/CD95/CD27, the CD4+ regulatory, stem cell-like memory, central memory and naive cells were sorted. The CDR3 sequence is 14 residues long. Unmatched junction bases numbered 7, after V lost 8 bases and J lost 7 bases. CDR1 is MNHNS and CDR2 is SASEGT in the germline V gene. To note about this clone: The antigen is undetermined.

The receptor comes from a man aged 18 to 29 in good health. Input material: naive CD4+ T cells from blood. V gene TRBV6-1 combines with J gene TRBJ2-1, with 11 bases lining up with TRBD1. CDR3 DNA: TGTGCCAGCGATGGGACAGGGGGGATGAATGAGCAGTTCTTC. It encodes CASDGTGGMNEQFF.